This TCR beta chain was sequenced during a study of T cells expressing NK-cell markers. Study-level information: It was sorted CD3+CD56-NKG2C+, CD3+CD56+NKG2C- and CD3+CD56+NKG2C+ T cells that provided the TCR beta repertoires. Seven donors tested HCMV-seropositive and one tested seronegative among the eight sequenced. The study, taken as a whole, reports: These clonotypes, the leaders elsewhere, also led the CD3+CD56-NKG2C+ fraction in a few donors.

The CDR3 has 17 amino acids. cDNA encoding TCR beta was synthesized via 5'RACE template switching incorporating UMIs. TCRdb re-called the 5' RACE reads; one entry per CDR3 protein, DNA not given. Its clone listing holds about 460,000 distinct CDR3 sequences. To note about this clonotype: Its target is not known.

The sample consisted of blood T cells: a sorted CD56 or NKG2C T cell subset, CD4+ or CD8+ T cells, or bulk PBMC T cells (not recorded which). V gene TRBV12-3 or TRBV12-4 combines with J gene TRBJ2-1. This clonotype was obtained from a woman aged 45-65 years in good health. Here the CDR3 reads CASSLSTHPFSYNEQFF.